This T cell receptor beta chain was observed in a study of radiation and T cells in renal cell carcinoma. Concerning this clone itself: Its specificity is not known.

TCRdb's copy holds only in-frame clones and misses some; the assay was immunoSEQ multiplex PCR. Among 130,000 to 150,000 clones, about 88% were seen once, and the ten largest hold about 11%. General study findings and limits: Without pretreatment biopsies, baseline tumor clonotype presence was undetermined.

V was pared by 6 bases and J by 4 bases, with 12 bases between. The CDR3 is made up of 13 amino acids. Germline V lookup: CDR1 SQVTM, CDR2 ANQGSEA. The sample's time point: baseline pretreatment blood. Treatment noted: 15 Gy SBRT to primary tumor, nephrectomy 4 weeks later. The chain employs TRBV29-1 and TRBJ2-2; D tentatively reads TRBD1 or TRBD2 (5 bases each). This TCR was sampled from a woman between 45 and 60 years old with renal cell carcinoma. This sample comprised blood, obtained from a patient whose treatment included radiotherapy and nephrectomy. The DNA of the CDR3 is TGCAGCGTCCGAGGGGCGGGCACCGGGGAGCTGTTTTTT. Its translation is CSVRGAGTGELFF.